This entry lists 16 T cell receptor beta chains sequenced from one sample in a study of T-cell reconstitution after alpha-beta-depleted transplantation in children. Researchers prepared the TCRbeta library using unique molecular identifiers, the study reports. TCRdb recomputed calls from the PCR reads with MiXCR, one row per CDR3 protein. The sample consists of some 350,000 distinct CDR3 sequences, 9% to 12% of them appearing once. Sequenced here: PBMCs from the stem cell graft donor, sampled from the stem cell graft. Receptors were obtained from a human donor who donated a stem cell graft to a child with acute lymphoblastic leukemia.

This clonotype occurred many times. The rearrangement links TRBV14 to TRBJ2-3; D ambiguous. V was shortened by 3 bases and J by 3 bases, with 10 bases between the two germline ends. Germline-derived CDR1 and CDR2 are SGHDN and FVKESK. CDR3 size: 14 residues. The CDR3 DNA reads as TGTGCCAGCAGCCAGGGGTATGGGACAGATACGCAGTATTTT. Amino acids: CASSQGYGTDTQYF.

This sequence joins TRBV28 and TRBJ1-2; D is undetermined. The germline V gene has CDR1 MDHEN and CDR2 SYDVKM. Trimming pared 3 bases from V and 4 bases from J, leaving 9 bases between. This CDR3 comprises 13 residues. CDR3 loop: CASSFTDFYGYTF. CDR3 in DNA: TGTGCCAGCAGTTTTACAGACTTCTATGGCTACACCTTC.

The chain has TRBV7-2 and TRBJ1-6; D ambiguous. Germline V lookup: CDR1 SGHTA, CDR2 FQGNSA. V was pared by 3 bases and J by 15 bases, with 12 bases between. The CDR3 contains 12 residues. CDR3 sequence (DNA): TGTGCCAGCAGCTTGGGCCGGGGTGGCCTCCACTTT. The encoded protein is CASSLGRGGLHF.

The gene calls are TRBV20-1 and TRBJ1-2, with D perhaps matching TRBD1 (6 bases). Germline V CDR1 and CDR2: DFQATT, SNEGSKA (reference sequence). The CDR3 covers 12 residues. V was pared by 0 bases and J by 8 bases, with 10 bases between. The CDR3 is CSARDAGAGYTF. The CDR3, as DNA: TGCAGTGCTAGAGACGCAGGGGCCGGCTACACCTTC.

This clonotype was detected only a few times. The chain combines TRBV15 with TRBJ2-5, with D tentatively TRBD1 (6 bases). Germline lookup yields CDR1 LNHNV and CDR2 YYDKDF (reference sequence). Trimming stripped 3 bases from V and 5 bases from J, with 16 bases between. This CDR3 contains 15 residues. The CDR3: CATSRMAAGVETQYF. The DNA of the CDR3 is TGTGCCACCAGCAGGATGGCGGCAGGGGTGGAGACCCAGTACTTC. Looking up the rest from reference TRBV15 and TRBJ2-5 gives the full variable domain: DAMVIQNPRYQVTQFGKPVTLSCSQTLNHNVMYWYQQKSSQAPKLLFHYYDKDFNNEADTPDNFQSRRPNTSFCFLDIRSPGLGDTAMYLCATSRMAAGVETQYFGPGTRLLVL.

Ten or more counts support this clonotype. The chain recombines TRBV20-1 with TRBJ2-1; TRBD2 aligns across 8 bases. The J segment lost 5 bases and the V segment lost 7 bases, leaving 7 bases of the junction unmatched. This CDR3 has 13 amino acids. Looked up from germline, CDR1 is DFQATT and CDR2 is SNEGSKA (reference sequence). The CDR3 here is CSGPGGYDNEQFF. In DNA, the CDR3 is TGCAGTGGCCCGGGAGGGTACGACAATGAGCAGTTCTTC.

The DNA for the CDR3 is TGCAGTGCTACCGCCGGGACTAGCGTAATCCGCACAGATACGCAGTATTTT. Its protein is CSATAGTSVIRTDTQYF. The V gene is TRBV20-1, the J gene TRBJ2-3; 10 bases match TRBD2. V shed 4 bases, J shed 1 base, and the junction held 11 bases outside the gene matches. CDR3 size: 17 residues. Germline V CDR1 and CDR2: DFQATT, SNEGSKA (reference sequence).

The CDR3 loop is CASSLSDRGYGGYTF. DNA for the CDR3: TGTGCCAGCAGTTTATCGGATCGGGGATACGGGGGCTACACCTTC. The rearrangement uses TRBV27 and TRBJ1-2; the D is unclear. The CDR3 loop spans 15 amino acids. V lost 0 bases, J lost 8 bases, and 16 bases lay in between. CDR1 is MNHEY and CDR2 is SMNVEV in the germline V gene (reference sequence).

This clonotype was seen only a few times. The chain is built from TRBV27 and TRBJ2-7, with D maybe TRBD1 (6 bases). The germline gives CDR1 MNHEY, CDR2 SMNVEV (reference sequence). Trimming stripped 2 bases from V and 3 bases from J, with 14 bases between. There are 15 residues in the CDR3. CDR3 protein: CASSLTQTGYYEQYF. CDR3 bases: TGTGCCAGCAGTTTAACCCAAACAGGGTACTACGAGCAGTACTTC.

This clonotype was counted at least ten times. The CDR3 sequence is CASSQAPGTGELFF. In nucleotides, the CDR3 is TGCGCCAGCAGCCAGGCCCCCGGGACAGGGGAGCTGTTTTTT. The chain links TRBV4-1 to TRBJ2-2; the D gene is possibly TRBD1 (6 bases). The V end lost 3 bases, the J end lost 8 bases, and 13 bases lay between the germline ends. The V gene's germline CDR1 is MGHRA and CDR2 YSYEKL. CDR3 length: 14 amino acids.

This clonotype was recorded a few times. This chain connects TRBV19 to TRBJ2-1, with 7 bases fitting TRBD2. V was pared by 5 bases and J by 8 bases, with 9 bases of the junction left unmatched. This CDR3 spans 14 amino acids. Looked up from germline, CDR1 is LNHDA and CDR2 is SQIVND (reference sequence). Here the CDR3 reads CASSRGLEFDEQFF. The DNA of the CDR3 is TGTGCCAGTAGTCGCGGACTAGAATTCGATGAGCAGTTCTTC. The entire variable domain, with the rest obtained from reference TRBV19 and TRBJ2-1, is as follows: DGGITQSPKYLFRKEGQNVTLSCEQNLNHDAMYWYRQDPGQGLRLIYYSQIVNDFQKGDIAEGYSVSREKKESFPLTVTSAQKNPTAFYLCASSRGLEFDEQFFGPGTRLTVL.

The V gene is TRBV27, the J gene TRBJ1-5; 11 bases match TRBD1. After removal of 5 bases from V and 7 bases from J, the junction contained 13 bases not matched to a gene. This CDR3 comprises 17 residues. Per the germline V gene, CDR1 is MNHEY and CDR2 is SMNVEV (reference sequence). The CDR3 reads CASSPPPTGTGGQPQHF. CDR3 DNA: TGTGCCAGCAGTCCGCCTCCGACCGGGACAGGGGGACAGCCCCAGCATTTT.

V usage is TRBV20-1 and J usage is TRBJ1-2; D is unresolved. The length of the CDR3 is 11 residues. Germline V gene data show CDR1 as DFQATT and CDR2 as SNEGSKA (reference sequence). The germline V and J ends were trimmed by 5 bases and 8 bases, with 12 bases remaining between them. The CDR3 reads CSASGLEGYTF. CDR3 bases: TGCAGTGCTTCCGGCCTTGAGGGCTACACCTTC.

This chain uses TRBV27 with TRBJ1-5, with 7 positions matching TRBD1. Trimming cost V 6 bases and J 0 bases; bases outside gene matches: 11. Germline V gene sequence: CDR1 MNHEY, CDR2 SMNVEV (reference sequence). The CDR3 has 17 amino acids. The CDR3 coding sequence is TGTGCCAGCAGCCGTTGGGGACAGACTTATAGCAATCAGCCCCAGCATTTT. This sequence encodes CASSRWGQTYSNQPQHF.

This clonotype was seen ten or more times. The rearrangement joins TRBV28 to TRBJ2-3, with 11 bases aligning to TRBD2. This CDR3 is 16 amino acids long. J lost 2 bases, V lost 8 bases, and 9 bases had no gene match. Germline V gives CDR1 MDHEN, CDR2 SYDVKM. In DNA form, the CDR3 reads TGTGCCAGCGTCGATAGCGGGAGGGGGAACACAGATACGCAGTATTTT. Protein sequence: CASVDSGRGNTDTQYF.

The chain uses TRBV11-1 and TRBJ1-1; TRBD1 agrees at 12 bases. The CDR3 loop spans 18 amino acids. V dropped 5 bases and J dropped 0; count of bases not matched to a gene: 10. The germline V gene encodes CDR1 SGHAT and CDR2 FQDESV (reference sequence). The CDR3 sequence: CASSPNPGQGAVNTEAFF. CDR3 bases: TGTGCCAGCAGCCCAAACCCGGGACAGGGGGCGGTGAACACTGAAGCTTTCTTT.